The rows below give T cell receptor beta chains drawn from one sample of a study of OX40 agonist ivuxolimab in advanced cancers. Some clones are missing from TCRdb's copy, which holds only in-frame ones; the method was immunoSEQ multiplex PCR. The sample lists tens of thousands of clones, over 85% occurring once. The specimen was CD4+ or CD8+ T cells sorted from blood, collected in a trial of the OX40 agonist ivuxolimab. These TCRs come from an adult with an advanced solid tumor such as melanoma, head and neck, liver or kidney cancer. The CDR3 runs from the conserved cysteine through the conserved F or W. D genes are given only for firm matches. Not every row has a clone size; where given, it reads once, few, many or a size class.

TRBJ2-1 | . | TRBV11-3 | . | 15 | CASSPSPGPYNEQFF | TGTGCCAGCAGCCCCAGCCCGGGACCCTACAATGAGCAGTTCTTC
TRBJ2-2 | . | TRBV15 | . | 12 | CAMGQNTGELFF | TGTGCCATGGGACAGAACACCGGGGAGCTGTTTTTT
TRBJ2-7 | . | TRBV4-3 | . | 13 | CASSLRTSYEQYF | TGCGCCAGCAGCCTCAGGACCTCCTACGAGCAGTACTTC
TRBJ2-5 | . | TRBV21-1 | . | 14 | CASIGPGGKETQYF | TGTGCCAGCATCGGCCCGGGGGGGAAGGAGACCCAGTACTTC
TRBJ2-3 | . | TRBV4-3 | . | 15 | CASSQEVQGRDTQYF | TGCGCCAGCAGCCAAGAAGTACAGGGGAGGGATACGCAGTATTTT
TRBJ1-3 | . | TRBV2 | . | 17 | CASSEYRQALSGNTIYF | TGTGCCAGCAGTGAATATCGGCAGGCTCTCTCTGGAAACACCATATATTTT
TRBJ1-4 | . | TRBV4-3 | . | 14 | CASSQLAKNEKLFF | TGCGCCAGCAGCCAATTGGCGAAGAATGAAAAACTGTTTTTT
TRBJ1-2 | . | TRBV9 | TRBD1 | 16 | CASSVRGDRADGGYTF | TGTGCCAGCAGCGTCCGAGGAGACAGGGCCGACGGTGGCTACACCTTC
TRBJ1-1 | . | TRBV6-1 | . | 14 | CASSEMGIREEAFF | TGTGCCAGCAGTGAAATGGGGATTAGGGAAGAAGCTTTCTTT
TRBJ1-5 | . | TRBV11-2 | . | 14 | CASSSNGGNQPQHF | TGTGCCAGCAGCTCAAATGGGGGGAATCAGCCCCAGCATTTT
TRBJ1-2 | . | TRBV28 | . | 12 | CASSGPGRSYTF | TGTGCCAGCAGTGGGCCGGGACGGAGCTACACCTTC
TRBJ1-1 | . | TRBV28 | . | 13 | CASSYTGRTEAFF | TGTGCCAGCAGTTACACAGGGAGAACTGAAGCTTTCTTT
TRBJ1-4 | . | TRBV7-2 | TRBD1 | 15 | CASSSTQGLNEKLFF | TGTGCCAGCAGCAGCACACAGGGGTTAAATGAAAAACTGTTTTTT
TRBJ2-4 | . | TRBV5-6 | . | 19 | CASSLKHFRGTRAKNIQYF | TGTGCCAGCAGCTTGAAGCACTTCCGAGGAACACGAGCCAAAAACATTCAGTACTTC
TRBJ2-3 | . | TRBV7-2 | . | 12 | CASSSQTDTQYF | TGTGCCAGCAGCTCTCAGACAGATACGCAGTATTTT
TRBJ2-1 | once | TRBV19 | TRBD2 | 16 | CASSLGTSGRADEQFF | TGTGCCAGTAGTCTCGGGACTAGCGGGAGGGCCGATGAGCAGTTCTTC
TRBJ2-7 | . | TRBV6-5 | TRBD2 | 14 | CASSQLAGKNEQYF | TGTGCCAGCAGCCAACTAGCGGGTAAGAACGAGCAGTACTTC
TRBJ1-2 | . | TRBV28 | TRBD1 | 12 | CAIQTGSYGYTF | TGTGCCATCCAGACAGGGTCCTATGGCTACACCTTC
TRBJ1-1 | . | TRBV28 | TRBD1 | 12 | CAAGGLNTEAFF | TGTGCCGCAGGGGGGCTGAACACTGAAGCTTTCTTT
TRBJ2-1 | . | TRBV6-1 | TRBD2 | 15 | CASSASSGGADEQFF | TGTGCCAGCAGTGCTTCTAGCGGGGGGGCGGATGAGCAGTTCTTC
TRBJ2-7 | . | TRBV5-1 | TRBD2 | 14 | CASSLGTSSYEQYF | TGCGCCAGCAGCCTCGGGACTAGCTCCTACGAGCAGTACTTC
TRBJ1-4 | . | TRBV7-3 | . | 14 | CASSLALEALQLFF | TGTGCCAGCAGCTTAGCCTTAGAGGCCCTGCAGCTGTTTTTT
TRBJ1-4 | . | TRBV5-4 | . | 14 | CASSLRTTNEKLFF | TGTGCCAGCAGCTTGCGGACAACAAATGAAAAACTGTTTTTT
TRBJ1-1 | . | TRBV18 | TRBD1 | 13 | CASSRDSNSEAFF | TGTGCCAGCTCACGGGACAGCAATTCTGAAGCTTTCTTT
TRBJ2-5 | . | TRBV2 | . | 11 | CASAYQETQYF | TGTGCCAGCGCGTACCAAGAGACCCAGTACTTC
TRBJ1-6 | . | TRBV19 | . | 18 | CASSIVGSFPTLNSPLHF | TGTGCCAGTAGTATAGTCGGATCCTTCCCCACATTGAATTCACCCCTCCACTTT
TRBJ2-7 | . | TRBV4-2 | . | 11 | CASSLGHEQYF | TGTGCCAGCAGCCTAGGACACGAGCAGTACTTC
TRBJ2-2 | once | TRBV5-1 | . | 14 | CASSWGSDTGELFF | TGCGCCAGCAGCTGGGGCTCGGACACCGGGGAGCTGTTTTTT
TRBJ1-4 | . | TRBV13 | . | 15 | CASSLRAGISEKLFF | TGTGCCAGCAGCCTAAGGGCTGGCATTTCGGAAAAACTGTTTTTT
TRBJ2-1 | once | TRBV5-1 | . | 14 | CASSLDGGSSEQFF | TGCGCCAGCAGCTTGGACGGGGGTTCTAGTGAGCAGTTCTTC
TRBJ2-5 | . | TRBV5-5 | . | 14 | CASSLAVTQETQYF | TGTGCCAGCAGCTTGGCAGTGACCCAAGAGACCCAGTACTTC
TRBJ2-7 | once | TRBV9 | TRBD2 | 14 | CASSLAGGPLEQYF | TGTGCCAGCAGCCTAGCGGGTGGGCCCCTCGAGCAGTACTTC
TRBJ1-5 | . | TRBV27 | TRBD1 | 16 | CASSLGTAFRNQPQHF | TGTGCCAGCAGTTTAGGGACAGCTTTTCGGAATCAGCCCCAGCATTTT
TRBJ2-7 | . | TRBV28 | TRBD1 | 13 | CASSSGQGGEQYF | TGTGCCAGCAGTTCTGGACAGGGGGGGGAGCAGTACTTC
TRBJ1-1 | . | TRBV27 | . | 18 | CASSLFSVGQNMNTEAFF | TGTGCCAGCAGTTTATTCTCTGTGGGGCAGAACATGAACACTGAAGCTTTCTTT
TRBJ2-5 | . | TRBV7-2 | . | 15 | CASSLDPQGRETQYF | TGTGCCAGCAGCTTAGATCCCCAGGGAAGAGAGACCCAGTACTTC
TRBJ1-2 | . | TRBV4-1 | TRBD1 | 18 | CASSQEKRDRGYYYGYTF | TGCGCCAGCAGCCAAGAAAAACGGGACAGGGGATATTACTATGGCTACACCTTC
TRBJ2-7 | . | TRBV19 | TRBD2 | 16 | CASTDSGTSGTYEQYF | TGTGCCAGTACCGATTCCGGGACTAGCGGGACCTACGAGCAGTACTTC
TRBJ2-1 | . | TRBV7-7 | TRBD2 | 15 | CASSFLAGDYNEQFF | TGTGCCAGCAGCTTTCTAGCGGGGGACTACAATGAGCAGTTCTTC
TRBJ2-7 | . | TRBV4-1 | . | 16 | CASSREVTTLSYEQYF | TGCGCCAGCAGCCGTGAGGTGACAACTCTCTCCTACGAGCAGTACTTC
TRBJ1-1 | . | TRBV11-2 | . | 14 | CASSLVGSNTEAFF | TGTGCCAGCAGCTTAGTGGGCTCGAACACTGAAGCTTTCTTT
TRBJ2-7 | . | TRBV6-1 | . | 14 | CASLDSGVSYEQYF | TGTGCCAGCTTGGATTCAGGGGTTTCCTACGAGCAGTACTTC
TRBJ1-6 | few | TRBV7-2 | TRBD1 | 15 | CASSYSGTGGSPLHF | TGTGCCAGCAGCTACTCCGGGACAGGGGGTTCACCCCTCCACTTT
TRBJ2-1 | . | TRBV10-3 | . | 14 | CAISDGRTGNEQFF | TGTGCCATCAGTGACGGTCGGACGGGAAATGAGCAGTTCTTC
TRBJ1-1 | once | TRBV28 | . | 14 | CASIRGDQNTEAFF | TGTGCCAGCATCCGGGGGGATCAGAACACTGAAGCTTTCTTT
TRBJ1-2 | . | TRBV6-5 | TRBD1 | 15 | CASSYSLQGNYGYTF | TGTGCCAGCAGTTACTCGTTACAGGGGAACTATGGCTACACCTTC
TRBJ2-5 | . | TRBV4-3 | TRBD2 | 16 | CASSQGVAGGEETQYF | TGCGCCAGCAGCCAAGGGGTGGCGGGGGGGGAGGAGACCCAGTACTTC
TRBJ2-3 | . | TRBV7-9 | . | 16 | CASSLSLAQRADTQYF | TGTGCCAGCAGCTTATCACTAGCCCAGAGAGCAGATACGCAGTATTTT
TRBJ1-5 | . | TRBV28 | . | 15 | CASSFPGDQGQPQHF | TGTGCCAGCAGTTTCCCAGGGGACCAGGGTCAGCCCCAGCATTTT
TRBJ1-2 | once | TRBV7-2 | TRBD1 | 14 | CASSTRQGSEGYTF | TGTGCCAGCAGCACCCGACAGGGATCGGAGGGCTACACCTTC
TRBJ2-3 | . | TRBV10-3 | TRBD2 | 14 | CAISPGLDTDTQYF | TGTGCCATCAGTCCGGGACTAGACACAGATACGCAGTATTTT
TRBJ1-4 | . | TRBV10-2 | . | 13 | CASTASTNEKLFF | TGCGCCAGCACGGCCTCAACTAATGAAAAACTGTTTTTT
TRBJ1-1 | . | TRBV7-9 | TRBD1 | 15 | CASDQGGVMNTEAFF | TGTGCCAGCGATCAGGGGGGAGTGATGAACACTGAAGCTTTCTTT
TRBJ2-1 | . | TRBV19 | TRBD1 | 14 | CASMQRGLPGEQFF | TGTGCCAGCATGCAGAGGGGGCTCCCGGGGGAGCAGTTCTTC